The 27 T cell receptor beta chains below come from one sample, sequenced in a study of T-cell reconstitution after alpha-beta-depleted transplantation in children. Unique molecular identifiers were used to barcode this TCRbeta library. TCRdb recomputed calls from the PCR reads with MiXCR, one row per CDR3 protein. This sample has approximately 130,000 distinct CDR3 sequences, with roughly 9.7% found just once. This specimen consisted of PBMCs, mostly from graft donor cells, obtained 180 days after TCRalphabeta/CD19-depleted stem cell transplant. These receptors came from a girl less than two years old who had a stem cell transplant for combined immunodeficiency, so the T cells may come from the graft donor.

The rearrangement links TRBV20-1 to TRBJ2-1, with 9 bases aligning to TRBD1. Germline V lookup: CDR1 DFQATT, CDR2 SNEGSKA (reference sequence). The V and J ends lost 6 bases and 5 bases, in that order; junction bases with no gene match: 8. This CDR3 has 14 amino acids. The CDR3 sequence: CSATRTGVHNEQFF. The DNA for the CDR3 is TGCAGTGCAACCCGGACAGGGGTACACAATGAGCAGTTCTTC.

The chain recombines TRBV4-3 with TRBJ2-2; D is uncertain. V was pared by 0 bases and J by 3 bases, with 11 bases between. The CDR3 totals 16 residues. The germline gives CDR1 LGHNA, CDR2 YSLEER. The CDR3 protein is CASSQDRIRDTGELFF. The CDR3 DNA is TGCGCCAGCAGCCAAGACCGGATTAGGGACACCGGGGAGCTGTTTTTT.

This clonotype came up a few times. The chain carries TRBV2 and TRBJ2-7; D uncertain. The CDR3 is 11 residues long. Per germline, CDR1 SNHLY and CDR2 FYNNEI. V was pared by 8 bases and J by 7 bases, with 12 bases between. The CDR3 sequence is CASGRPVEQYF. In nucleotides, the CDR3 is TGTGCCAGCGGACGGCCAGTAGAGCAGTACTTC. Based on the CDR3 plus reference TRBV2 and TRBJ2-7, the full variable domain is EPEVTQTPSHQVTQMGQEVILRCVPISNHLYFYWYRQILGQKVEFLVSFYNNEISEKSEIFDDQFSVERPDGSNFTLKIRSTKLEDSAMYFCASGRPVEQYFGPGTRLTVT.

The CDR3 DNA reads as TGTGCCAGCAGTTTATCGGCAGGGGGAAGCAATCAGCCCCAGCATTTT. It codes for CASSLSAGGSNQPQHF. This chain connects TRBV12-3 or TRBV12-4 to TRBJ1-5, with 7 bases lining up with TRBD1. After removal of 2 bases from V and 1 base from J, the junction contained 5 bases not matched to a gene. This CDR3 comprises 16 residues.

This clonotype was counted a few times. The genes are TRBV20-1 and TRBJ2-3; either TRBD1 or TRBD2 may supply D (5 bases each). The germline V gene has CDR1 DFQATT and CDR2 SNEGSKA (reference sequence). V was clipped by 1 base and J by 4 bases, with 12 bases between them. This CDR3 contains 14 residues. The CDR3 sequence is CSARGGQGSDTQYF. Here the CDR3 DNA reads TGCAGTGCTAGAGGAGGGCAGGGATCAGATACGCAGTATTTT.

This clonotype was seen a single time. V is TRBV29-1 and J is TRBJ2-3, with 8 bases matching TRBD1. The V gene end was trimmed by 5 bases and the J gene end by 4 bases; junction bases not matched to a gene: 2. Per germline, CDR1 SQVTM and CDR2 ANQGSEA. The CDR3 totals 12 residues. CDR3: CSVPQGADTQYF. Here the CDR3 DNA reads TGCAGCGTTCCACAGGGGGCAGATACGCAGTATTTT.

This clonotype was picked up a small number of times. This chain joins TRBV20-1 and TRBJ2-4; a possible D gene is TRBD2 (6 bases). There are 17 residues in the CDR3. Germline V CDR1 and CDR2: DFQATT, SNEGSKA (reference sequence). The V end lost 2 bases, the J end lost 0 bases, and 17 bases lay between the germline ends. DNA for the CDR3: TGCAGTGCTAGAATCGGGGGAGGAGACCTAGCCAAAAACATTCAGTACTTC. Its protein is CSARIGGGDLAKNIQYF.

The chain employs TRBV18 and TRBJ2-7; no clear D. This CDR3 contains 11 residues. The V gene lost 5 bases and the J gene lost 3 bases, with 5 bases spanning the gap. Germline V gene data show CDR1 as KGHSH and CDR2 as LQKENI. The CDR3 spells CASSNDYEQYF. The CDR3 coding sequence is TGTGCCAGCTCAAACGACTACGAGCAGTACTTC.

This clonotype was counted many times. The chain joins TRBV5-1 to TRBJ2-3; 7 bases are shared with TRBD2. The V gene's germline CDR1 is SGHRS and CDR2 YFSETQ. The CDR3 sequence is 16 residues long. V lost 2 bases to trimming and J lost 4 bases; unmatched junction nucleotides: 10. CDR3 DNA sequence: TGCGCCAGCAGCTTTCTGGGGGGGAGAAGGGCAGATACGCAGTATTTT. Its translation: CASSFLGGRRADTQYF.

The chain combines TRBV10-3 with TRBJ2-1, with D hard to call. The V end lost 0 bases, the J end lost 3 bases, and 6 bases lay between the germline ends. CDR3 length: 14 residues. Looked up from germline, CDR1 is ENHRY and CDR2 is SYGVKD. The CDR3 is CAISESKDYNEQFF. CDR3 sequence (DNA): TGTGCCATCAGTGAGTCGAAGGACTACAATGAGCAGTTCTTC.

This clonotype was observed a handful of times. The rearrangement joins TRBV12-3 or TRBV12-4 to TRBJ1-1; 8 positions agree with TRBD1. Trimming cost V 5 bases and J 6 bases; bases outside gene matches: 5. There are 13 residues in the CDR3. The CDR3 region has the DNA TGTGCCAGCAGTCTAGGGACAGGCGCTGAAGCTTTCTTT. Its translation is CASSLGTGAEAFF.

In this sample, this clonotype turned up many times. The DNA for the CDR3 is TGTGCCAGCAGTCTACAGGGATGGAATTCACCCCTCCACTTT. It encodes CASSLQGWNSPLHF. The rearrangement joins TRBV6-5 to TRBJ1-6; D perhaps matches TRBD1 (6 bases). V was shortened by 5 bases and J by 7 bases, with 12 bases between the two germline ends. The CDR3 has 14 amino acids. CDR1 and CDR2 (germline): MNHEY, SVGAGI.

This chain links TRBV28 with TRBJ1-3; a weak D match, TRBD1 (5 bases). The germline CDR1 and CDR2 sequences are MDHEN and SYDVKM. The V and J ends lost 4 bases and 0 bases respectively, with 13 bases between them. The CDR3 is 16 amino acids. The CDR3 DNA reads TGTGCCAGCAGTTCCCTCTTCCAGGGCTCTGGAAACACCATATATTTT. Translated: CASSSLFQGSGNTIYF.

This clonotype is categorized as medium-sized. This sequence joins TRBV20-1 and TRBJ1-1; D possibly corresponds to TRBD1 (5 bases). CDR3 length: 15 amino acids. CDR1 and CDR2 from the germline V gene are DFQATT and SNEGSKA (reference sequence). Trimming stripped 5 bases from V and 5 bases from J, with 21 bases between. CDR3: CSASGRTPGVTEAFF. The CDR3 DNA sequence: TGCAGTGCTTCAGGCCGGACACCGGGGGTTACTGAAGCTTTCTTT.

The genes are TRBV6-1 and TRBJ1-1; TRBD1 agrees at 8 bases. The CDR3 length is 14 residues. The ends lost 7 bases at V and 3 bases at J; junction bases unmatched: 7. Germline CDR1 is MNHNS and CDR2 is SASEGT. The DNA of the CDR3 is TGTGCCAGCACCCTGACAGGGGCAGACACTGAAGCTTTCTTT. This encodes CASTLTGADTEAFF.

This clonotype has a handful of counts. The J gene is TRBJ2-3, the V gene TRBV9, with D unresolved. The CDR3 runs to 16 residues. Trimming took 0 bases from V and 2 from J, leaving 13 bases between them. Per germline, CDR1 SGDLS and CDR2 YYNGEE. The CDR3 coding sequence is TGTGCCAGCAGCGTAGAAGGTCTAGGCCTCACAGATACGCAGTATTTT. This gives the protein CASSVEGLGLTDTQYF. The full variable domain, completed using reference TRBV9 and TRBJ2-3, is DSGVTQTPKHLITATGQRVTLRCSPRSGDLSVYWYQQSLDQGLQFLIQYYNGEERAKGNILERFSAQQFPDLHSELNLSSLELGDSALYFCASSVEGLGLTDTQYFGPGTRLTVL.

CDR3 in amino acids: CSVNRDSVHEQYF. The CDR3 DNA is TGCAGCGTAAACCGGGACAGTGTCCACGAGCAGTACTTC. The rearrangement joins TRBV29-1 to TRBJ2-7; 7 nucleotides align to TRBD1. The ends lost 6 bases at V and 5 bases at J; junction bases unmatched: 10. The CDR3 spans 13 residues. Germline assignment: CDR1 SQVTM and CDR2 ANQGSEA.

The V gene is TRBV29-1, the J gene TRBJ1-2; 8 bases map to TRBD1. Germline CDR1 SQVTM, CDR2 ANQGSEA. The CDR3 is 11 amino acids. V shed 6 bases, J shed 4 bases, and the junction held 1 base outside the gene matches. CDR3 amino acids: CSVGQGYGYTF. The CDR3 DNA sequence: TGCAGCGTCGGACAGGGCTATGGCTACACCTTC.

The sample holds a few counts of this clonotype. The gene calls are TRBV10-3 and TRBJ2-3; 13 positions match TRBD2. Germline V gene sequence: CDR1 ENHRY, CDR2 SYGVKD. V shed 4 bases and J 6 bases; nucleotides not matched to a gene: 7. CDR3 size: 16 residues. The CDR3 region is CAISGNSGLAGDTQYF. The CDR3 nucleotides are TGTGCCATCAGTGGGAATTCGGGACTAGCGGGGGATACGCAGTATTTT.

The V gene is TRBV3-1, the J gene TRBJ2-3; 12 bases match TRBD2. The CDR3 has 18 residues. V shed 6 bases, J shed 2 bases, and the junction held 12 bases outside the gene matches. Per the germline V gene, CDR1 is LGHDT and CDR2 is YNNKEL (reference sequence). The CDR3 DNA follows: TGTGCCAGCAGTCCCCAGCGACTAGCGGGGGAGAACACAGATACGCAGTATTTT. This sequence encodes CASSPQRLAGENTDTQYF.

This chain uses TRBV18 with TRBJ2-7; D gene ambiguous. The CDR3 spans 12 residues. The germline V and J ends were trimmed by 3 bases and 6 bases, with 9 bases remaining between them. Looked up from germline, CDR1 is KGHSH and CDR2 is LQKENI. DNA of the CDR3: TGTGCCAGCTCACCGCCGGATGCCGAGCAGTACTTC. Protein: CASSPPDAEQYF.

J is TRBJ1-1 and V is TRBV12-3 or TRBV12-4; D ambiguous. V was pared by 6 bases and J by 7 bases, with 18 bases between. The CDR3 is 14 amino acids. The CDR3 nucleotides read TGTGCCAGCAGCCGGGCTCGTAGGGCGAGTGAAGCTTTCTTT. This translates into CASSRARRASEAFF.

This sequence joins TRBV4-3 and TRBJ2-3; TRBD1 matches 8 bases. Germline V lookup: CDR1 LGHNA, CDR2 YSLEER. Trimming cost V 1 base and J 6 bases; bases outside gene matches: 9. The CDR3 is 16 residues long. The CDR3, as DNA: TGCGCCAGCAGCCAAGGACGGGTGACAGGGGCCGATACGCAGTATTTT. Amino acid sequence: CASSQGRVTGADTQYF.

This clonotype was counted a few times. The chain recombines TRBV11-2 with TRBJ2-7; possible D gene TRBD2, 7 bases. V lost 4 bases and J 9 bases, leaving 28 bases between the germline ends. The CDR3 loop spans 17 amino acids. The germline V gene has CDR1 SGHAT and CDR2 FQNNGV. CDR3 in DNA: TGTGCCAGCAGCTCAAACAGGGAGGCGGGAGCTACTACGCGGCAGTACTTC. It translates to CASSSNREAGATTRQYF. The whole variable domain, filled in from reference TRBV11-2 and TRBJ2-7, reads EAGVAQSPRYKIIEKRQSVAFWCNPISGHATLYWYQQILGQGPKLLIQFQNNGVVDDSQLPKDRFSAERLKGVDSTLKIQPAKLEDSAVYLCASSSNREAGATTRQYFGPGTRLTVT.

This clonotype has ten or more counts. CDR3 sequence reads: CSARVLGGADQPQHF. CDR3 DNA sequence: TGCAGTGCTAGAGTCCTAGGGGGGGCTGATCAGCCCCAGCATTTT. The rearrangement links TRBV20-1 to TRBJ1-5, with TRBD1 as a possible D gene (6 bases). The germline V gene has CDR1 DFQATT and CDR2 SNEGSKA (reference sequence). V was shortened by 1 base and J by 5 bases, with 15 bases between the two germline ends. This CDR3 contains 15 residues.

The chain uses TRBV7-2 and TRBJ1-5; D is perhaps TRBD1 (6 bases). V gave up 5 bases and J gave up 0 bases, with 11 bases separating them. This CDR3 is built from 15 residues. CDR1 and CDR2 from the germline V gene are SGHTA and FQGNSA. CDR3: CASSRGQYSNQPQHF. CDR3 nucleotide sequence: TGTGCCAGCAGCCGCGGACAGTATAGCAATCAGCCCCAGCATTTT.

This chain links TRBV10-3 with TRBJ1-6; D unclear. The length of the CDR3 is 16 residues. Germline assignment: CDR1 ENHRY and CDR2 SYGVKD. With 4 bases removed from V and 7 bases from J, the gap between germline ends came to 17 bases. The CDR3 loop is CAISVREQGMNSPLHF. For the CDR3, the DNA is TGTGCCATCAGTGTGAGGGAGCAAGGGATGAATTCACCCCTCCACTTT.